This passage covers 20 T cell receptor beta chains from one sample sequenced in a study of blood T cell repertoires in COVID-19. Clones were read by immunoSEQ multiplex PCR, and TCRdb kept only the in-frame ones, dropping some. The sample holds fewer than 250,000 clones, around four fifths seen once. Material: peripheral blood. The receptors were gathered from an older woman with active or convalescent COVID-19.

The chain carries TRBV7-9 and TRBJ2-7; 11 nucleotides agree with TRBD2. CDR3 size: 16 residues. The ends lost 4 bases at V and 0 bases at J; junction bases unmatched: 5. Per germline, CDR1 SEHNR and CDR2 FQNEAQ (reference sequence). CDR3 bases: TGTGCCAGCAGCTCCCCCGGGACTAGCGGCTCCTACGAGCAGTACTTC. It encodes CASSSPGTSGSYEQYF.

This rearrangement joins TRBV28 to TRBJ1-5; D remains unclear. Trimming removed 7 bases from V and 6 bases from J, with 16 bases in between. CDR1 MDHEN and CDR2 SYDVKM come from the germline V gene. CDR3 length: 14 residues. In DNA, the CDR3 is TGTGCCAGCACCCGGCCCGGCGAGGGTCAGCCCCAGCATTTT. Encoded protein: CASTRPGEGQPQHF.

The CDR3 sequence is CASSQGRGLARPNTDTQYF. The CDR3 DNA follows: TGTGCCAGCAGCCAAGGAAGGGGTCTAGCGCGGCCCAACACAGATACGCAGTATTTT. This chain connects TRBV3-1 (or the pseudogene TRBV3-2) to TRBJ2-3, with D possibly TRBD2 on 6 matching bases. Germline CDR1 and CDR2: LGHDT and YNNKEL (reference sequence). V shed 1 base and J shed 2 bases, with 22 bases lying between them. The CDR3 loop spans 19 amino acids.

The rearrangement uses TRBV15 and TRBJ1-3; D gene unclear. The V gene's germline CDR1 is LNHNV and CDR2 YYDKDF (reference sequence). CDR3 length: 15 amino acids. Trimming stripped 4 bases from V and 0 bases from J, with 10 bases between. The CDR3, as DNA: TGTGCCACCAGCACCTTAGAAAACTCTGGAAACACCATATATTTT. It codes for CATSTLENSGNTIYF.

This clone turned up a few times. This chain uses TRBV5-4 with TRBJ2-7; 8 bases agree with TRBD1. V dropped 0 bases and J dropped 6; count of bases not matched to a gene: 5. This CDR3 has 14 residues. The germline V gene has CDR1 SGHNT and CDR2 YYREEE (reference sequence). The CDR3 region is CASSLDPDRVEQYV. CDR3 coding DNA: TGTGCCAGCAGCTTGGACCCGGACAGGGTCGAGCAGTACGTC.

Here the CDR3 reads CASSADRAGNGYTF. The CDR3 DNA is TGTGCCAGTAGTGCCGACAGGGCGGGGAACGGCTACACCTTC. The chain has TRBV19 and TRBJ1-2; 7 nucleotides align to TRBD1. Germline V lookup: CDR1 LNHDA, CDR2 SQIVND (reference sequence). The junction had 11 bases not matched to a gene; V was cut back by 5 bases and J by 8 bases. The CDR3 runs 14 residues.

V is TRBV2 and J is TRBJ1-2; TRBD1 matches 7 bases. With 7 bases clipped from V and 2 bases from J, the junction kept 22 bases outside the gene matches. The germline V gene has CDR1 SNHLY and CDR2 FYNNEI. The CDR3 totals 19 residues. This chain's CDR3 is CASKPSFSGQAIGNYGYTF. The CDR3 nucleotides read TGTGCCAGCAAACCCAGCTTTAGTGGACAGGCGATAGGCAACTATGGCTACACCTTC.

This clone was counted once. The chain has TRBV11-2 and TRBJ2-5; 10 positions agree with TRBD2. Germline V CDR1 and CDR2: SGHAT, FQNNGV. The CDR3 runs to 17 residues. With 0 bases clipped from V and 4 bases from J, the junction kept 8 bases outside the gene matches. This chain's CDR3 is CASSLEVLAGVGETQYF. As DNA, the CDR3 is TGTGCCAGCAGCTTAGAGGTCCTAGCGGGAGTAGGAGAGACCCAGTACTTC.

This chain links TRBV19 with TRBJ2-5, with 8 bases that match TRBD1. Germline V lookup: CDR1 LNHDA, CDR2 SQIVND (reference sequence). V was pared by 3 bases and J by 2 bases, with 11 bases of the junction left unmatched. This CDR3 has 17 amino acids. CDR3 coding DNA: TGTGCCAGTAGTATGAGCGGAGGGACAGGCATACAAGAGACCCAGTACTTC. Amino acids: CASSMSGGTGIQETQYF.

CDR3 residues: CASSINGGGATGELFF. Here the CDR3 DNA reads TGTGCCAGTAGTATAAACGGCGGGGGGGCCACCGGGGAGCTGTTTTTT. The chain employs TRBV19 and TRBJ2-2; TRBD2 agrees at 9 bases. Germline V gene sequence: CDR1 LNHDA, CDR2 SQIVND (reference sequence). V lost 2 bases, J lost 4 bases, and 5 bases stayed unmatched. This CDR3 has 16 residues.

The CDR3 nucleotides are TGTGCCACCAGTGATCCTATAGGGACAGGGGGCAAGGAGACCCAGTACTTC. Its translation is CATSDPIGTGGKETQYF. The chain couples TRBV24-1 to TRBJ2-5; 12 positions match TRBD1. CDR3 length equals 17 residues. V shed 3 bases and J 5 bases; nucleotides not matched to a gene: 9. Germline V gives CDR1 KGHDR, CDR2 SFDVKD.

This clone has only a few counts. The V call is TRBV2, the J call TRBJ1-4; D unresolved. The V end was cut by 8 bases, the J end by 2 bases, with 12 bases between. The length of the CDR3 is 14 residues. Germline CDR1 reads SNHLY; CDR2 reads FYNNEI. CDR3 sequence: CASFDGFTNEKLFF. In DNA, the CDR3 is TGTGCCAGCTTTGACGGGTTTACTAATGAAAAACTGTTTTTT.

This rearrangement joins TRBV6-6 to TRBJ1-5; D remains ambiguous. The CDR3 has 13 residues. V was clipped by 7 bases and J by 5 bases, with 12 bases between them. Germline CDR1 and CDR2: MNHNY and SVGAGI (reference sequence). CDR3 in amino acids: CASNLGVDQPQHF. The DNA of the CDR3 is TGTGCCAGCAACCTCGGGGTGGATCAGCCCCAGCATTTT.

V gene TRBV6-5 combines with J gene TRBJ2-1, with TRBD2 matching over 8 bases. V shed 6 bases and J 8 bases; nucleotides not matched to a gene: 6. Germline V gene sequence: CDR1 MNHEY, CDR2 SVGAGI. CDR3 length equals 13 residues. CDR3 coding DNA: TGTGCCAGCAGAGGACTAGCTCATGATGAGCAGTTCTTC. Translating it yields CASRGLAHDEQFF.

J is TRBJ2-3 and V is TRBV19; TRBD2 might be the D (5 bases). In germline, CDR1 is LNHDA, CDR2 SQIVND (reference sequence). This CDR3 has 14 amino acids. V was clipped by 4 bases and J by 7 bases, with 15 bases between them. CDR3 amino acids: CASSKATRPNTQYF. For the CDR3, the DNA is TGTGCCAGTAGTAAAGCAACTAGGCCCAATACGCAGTATTTT. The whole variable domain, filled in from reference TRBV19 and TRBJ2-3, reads DGGITQSPKYLFRKEGQNVTLSCEQNLNHDAMYWYRQDPGQGLRLIYYSQIVNDFQKGDIAEGYSVSREKKESFPLTVTSAQKNPTAFYLCASSKATRPNTQYFGPGTRLTVL.

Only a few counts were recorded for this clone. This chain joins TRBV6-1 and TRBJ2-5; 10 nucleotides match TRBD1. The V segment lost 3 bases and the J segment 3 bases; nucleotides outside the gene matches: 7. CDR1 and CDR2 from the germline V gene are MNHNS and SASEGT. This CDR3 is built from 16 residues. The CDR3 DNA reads TGTGCCAGCAGTGATCCCTGGACAGGGGGTAAAGAGACCCAGTACTTC. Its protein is CASSDPWTGGKETQYF.

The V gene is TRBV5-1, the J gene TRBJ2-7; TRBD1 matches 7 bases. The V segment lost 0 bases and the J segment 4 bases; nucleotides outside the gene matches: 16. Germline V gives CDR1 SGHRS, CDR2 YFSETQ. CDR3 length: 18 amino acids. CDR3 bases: TGCGCCAGCAGCTTGGGGGCTAGCAGGGGGTTTGAGAGGTACGAGCAGTACTTC. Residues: CASSLGASRGFERYEQYF.

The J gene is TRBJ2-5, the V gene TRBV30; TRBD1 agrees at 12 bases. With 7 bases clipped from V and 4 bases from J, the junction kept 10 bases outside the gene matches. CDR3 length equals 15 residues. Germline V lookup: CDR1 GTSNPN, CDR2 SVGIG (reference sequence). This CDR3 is CAFLGTGGALETQYF. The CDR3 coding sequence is TGTGCCTTCCTCGGGACAGGGGGCGCTTTAGAGACCCAGTACTTC.

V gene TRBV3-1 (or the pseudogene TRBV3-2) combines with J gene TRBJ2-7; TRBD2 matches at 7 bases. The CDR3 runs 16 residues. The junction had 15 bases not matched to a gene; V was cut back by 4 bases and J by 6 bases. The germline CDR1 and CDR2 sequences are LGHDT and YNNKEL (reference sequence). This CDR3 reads CASSPRSGGRLGEQYF. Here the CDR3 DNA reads TGTGCCAGCAGCCCGAGGAGTGGCGGGAGACTTGGCGAGCAGTACTTC.

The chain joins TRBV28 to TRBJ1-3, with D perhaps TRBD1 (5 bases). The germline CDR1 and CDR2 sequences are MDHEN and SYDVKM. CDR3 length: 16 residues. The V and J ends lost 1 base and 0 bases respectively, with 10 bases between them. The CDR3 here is CASSLFRGLSGNTIYF. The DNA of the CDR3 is TGTGCCAGCAGTTTATTTAGGGGACTCTCTGGAAACACCATATATTTT. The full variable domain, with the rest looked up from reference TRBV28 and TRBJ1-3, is DVKVTQSSRYLVKRTGEKVFLECVQDMDHENMFWYRQDPGLGLRLIYFSYDVKMKEKGDIPEGYSVSREKKERFSLILESASTNQTSMYLCASSLFRGLSGNTIYFGEGSWLTVV.